This T cell receptor beta chain was found in a study of OX40 agonist ivuxolimab in advanced cancers. J gave up 2 bases and V 6 bases, and 7 bases lay outside the gene matches. From germline, CDR1 is MNHEY and CDR2 SVGAGI. The CDR3 is 15 amino acids. Broader study findings: The work left the antigen specificity of expanded peripheral T cells undetermined.

Only in-frame clones appear in the TCRdb table, and some are missing; sequencing was by immunoSEQ multiplex PCR. This repertoire shows approximately 89,000 clones, 85% to 90% found once; its top ten account for 0.65% to 0.95%. In regard to this clone: The antigen is not known.

The input for sequencing was CD4+ or CD8+ T cells sorted from blood, taken in a trial of the OX40 agonist ivuxolimab. The chain recombines TRBV6-5 with TRBJ2-5; TRBD1 aligns across 9 bases. The sequence derives from an adult with an advanced solid tumor such as melanoma, head and neck, liver or kidney cancer. DNA of the CDR3: TGTGCCAGCAGGGACAGGGGAGGAGGACAAGAGACCCAGTACTTC. Protein sequence: CASRDRGGGQETQYF.